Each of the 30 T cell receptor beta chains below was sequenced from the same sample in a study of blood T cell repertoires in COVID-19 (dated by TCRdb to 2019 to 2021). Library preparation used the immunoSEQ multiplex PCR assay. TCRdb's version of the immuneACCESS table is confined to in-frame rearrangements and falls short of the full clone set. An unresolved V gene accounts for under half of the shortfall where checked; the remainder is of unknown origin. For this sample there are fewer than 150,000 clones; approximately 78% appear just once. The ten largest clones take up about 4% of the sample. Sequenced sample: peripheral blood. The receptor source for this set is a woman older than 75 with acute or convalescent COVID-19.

The CDR3, as DNA: TGTGCCAGTAGTTCACGAGGCAATCAGCCCCAGCATTTT. It yields the protein CASSSRGNQPQHF. The chain couples TRBV19 to TRBJ1-5, with D unresolved. This CDR3 has 13 amino acids. Germline V lookup: CDR1 LNHDA, CDR2 SQIVND (reference sequence). V lost 5 bases and J lost 2, with 7 bases in between.

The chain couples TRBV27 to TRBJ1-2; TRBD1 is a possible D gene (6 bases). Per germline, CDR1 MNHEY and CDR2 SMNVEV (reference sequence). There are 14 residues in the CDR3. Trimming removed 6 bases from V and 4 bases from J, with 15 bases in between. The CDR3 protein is CASRSNTGSYGYTF. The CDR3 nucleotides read TGTGCCAGCAGATCGAATACAGGGAGCTATGGCTACACCTTC.

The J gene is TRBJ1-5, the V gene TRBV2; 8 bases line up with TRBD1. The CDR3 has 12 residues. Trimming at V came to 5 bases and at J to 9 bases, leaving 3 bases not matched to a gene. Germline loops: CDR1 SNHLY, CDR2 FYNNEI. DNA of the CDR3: TGTGCCAGCAGTTCCGACAGGGGGCCCCAGCATTTT. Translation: CASSSDRGPQHF.

CDR3 nucleotide sequence: TGTGCCAGCAGCCCCACAGGGTTCGTTGAAGCTTTCTTT. This encodes CASSPTGFVEAFF. The rearrangement links TRBV9 to TRBJ1-1; D is perhaps TRBD1 (6 bases). The V gene lost 4 bases and the J gene lost 7 bases, with 14 bases spanning the gap. CDR1 is SGDLS, CDR2 YYNGEE, per germline. The CDR3 spans 13 residues.

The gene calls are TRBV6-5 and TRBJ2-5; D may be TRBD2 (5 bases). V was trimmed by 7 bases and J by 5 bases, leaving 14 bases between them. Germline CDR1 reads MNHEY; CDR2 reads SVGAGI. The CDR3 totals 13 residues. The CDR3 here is CASTRTPLETQYF. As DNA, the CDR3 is TGTGCCAGCACCCGGACTCCGCTCGAGACCCAGTACTTC.

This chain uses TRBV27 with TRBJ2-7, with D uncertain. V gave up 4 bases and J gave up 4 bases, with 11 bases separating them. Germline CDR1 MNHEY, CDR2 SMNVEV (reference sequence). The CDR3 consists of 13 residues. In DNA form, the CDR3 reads TGTGCCAGCAGTTCCCTCGCACGGTACGAGCAGTACTTC. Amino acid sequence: CASSSLARYEQYF.

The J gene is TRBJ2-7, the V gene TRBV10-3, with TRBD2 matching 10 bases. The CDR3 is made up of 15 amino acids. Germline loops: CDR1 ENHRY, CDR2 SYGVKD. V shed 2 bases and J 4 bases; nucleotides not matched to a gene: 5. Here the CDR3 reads CAISERLAGVYEQYF. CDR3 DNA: TGTGCCATCAGTGAGAGGCTAGCGGGAGTTTACGAGCAGTACTTC.

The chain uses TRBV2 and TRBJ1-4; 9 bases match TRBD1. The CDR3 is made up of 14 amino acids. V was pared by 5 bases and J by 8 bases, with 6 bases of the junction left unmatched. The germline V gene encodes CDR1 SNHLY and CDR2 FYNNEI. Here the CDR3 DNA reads TGTGCCAGCAGTAAGGGACAGGGTCGAGAAAAACTGTTTTTT. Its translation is CASSKGQGREKLFF. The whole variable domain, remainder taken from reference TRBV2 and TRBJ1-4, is EPEVTQTPSHQVTQMGQEVILRCVPISNHLYFYWYRQILGQKVEFLVSFYNNEISEKSEIFDDQFSVERPDGSNFTLKIRSTKLEDSAMYFCASSKGQGREKLFFGSGTQLSVL.

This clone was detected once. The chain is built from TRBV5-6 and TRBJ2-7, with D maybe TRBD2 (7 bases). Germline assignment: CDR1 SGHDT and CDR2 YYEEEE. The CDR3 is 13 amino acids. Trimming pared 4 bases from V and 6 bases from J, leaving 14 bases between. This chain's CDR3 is CASSQGTKSEQYF. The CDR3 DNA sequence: TGTGCCAGCAGCCAGGGGACTAAATCCGAGCAGTACTTC.

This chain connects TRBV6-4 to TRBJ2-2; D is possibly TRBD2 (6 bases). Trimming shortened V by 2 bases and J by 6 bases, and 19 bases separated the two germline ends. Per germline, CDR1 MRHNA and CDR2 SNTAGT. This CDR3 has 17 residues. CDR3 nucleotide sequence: TGTGCCAGCAGTGACCCAAGGAGGGCGGCGGTCGCCGGGGAGCTGTTTTTT. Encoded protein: CASSDPRRAAVAGELFF.

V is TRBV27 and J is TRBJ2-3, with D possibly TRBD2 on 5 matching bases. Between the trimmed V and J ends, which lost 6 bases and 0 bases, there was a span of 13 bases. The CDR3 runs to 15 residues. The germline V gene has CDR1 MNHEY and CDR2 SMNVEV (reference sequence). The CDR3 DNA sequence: TGTGCCAGCAGGGAACTAGACTCTAGCACAGATACGCAGTATTTT. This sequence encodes CASRELDSSTDTQYF.

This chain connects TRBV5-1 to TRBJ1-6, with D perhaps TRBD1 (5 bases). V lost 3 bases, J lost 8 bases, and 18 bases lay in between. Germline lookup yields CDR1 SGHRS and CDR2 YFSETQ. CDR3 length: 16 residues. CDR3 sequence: CASSWRVGLRDSPLHF. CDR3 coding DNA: TGCGCCAGCAGCTGGAGGGTTGGACTCAGGGATTCACCCCTCCACTTT.

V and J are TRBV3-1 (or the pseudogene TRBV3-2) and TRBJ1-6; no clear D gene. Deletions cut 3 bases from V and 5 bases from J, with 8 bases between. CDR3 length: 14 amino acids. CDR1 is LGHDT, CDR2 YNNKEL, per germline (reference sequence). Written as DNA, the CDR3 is TGTGCCAGCAGCCACACAGTAAATAATTCACCCCTCCACTTT. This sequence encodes CASSHTVNNSPLHF.

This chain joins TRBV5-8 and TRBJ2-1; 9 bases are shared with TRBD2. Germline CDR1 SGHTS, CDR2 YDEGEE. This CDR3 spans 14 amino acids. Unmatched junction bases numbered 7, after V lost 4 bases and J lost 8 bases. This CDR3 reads CASSGRGGPDEQFF. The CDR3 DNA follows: TGTGCCAGCAGCGGGCGGGGGGGCCCCGATGAGCAGTTCTTC.

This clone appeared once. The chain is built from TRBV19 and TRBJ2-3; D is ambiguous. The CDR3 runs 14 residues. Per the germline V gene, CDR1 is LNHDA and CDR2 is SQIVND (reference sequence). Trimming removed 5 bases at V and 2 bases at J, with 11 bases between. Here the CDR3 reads CASSPFYSTDTQYF. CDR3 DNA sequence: TGTGCCAGTAGTCCCTTCTATTCCACAGATACGCAGTATTTT.

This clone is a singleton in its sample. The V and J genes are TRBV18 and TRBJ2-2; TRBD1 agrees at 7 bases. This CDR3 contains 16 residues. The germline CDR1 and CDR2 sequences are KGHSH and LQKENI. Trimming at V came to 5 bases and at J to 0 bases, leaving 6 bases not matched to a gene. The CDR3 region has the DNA TGTGCCAGCTCAGGGGGACAGCTTTCGAACACCGGGGAGCTGTTTTTT. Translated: CASSGGQLSNTGELFF.

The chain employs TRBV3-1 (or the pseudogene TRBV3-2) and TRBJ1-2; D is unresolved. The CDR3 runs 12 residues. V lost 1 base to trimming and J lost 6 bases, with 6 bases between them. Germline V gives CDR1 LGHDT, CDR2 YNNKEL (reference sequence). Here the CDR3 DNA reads TGTGCCAGCAGCCAAGTCTCCCATGGCTACACCTTC. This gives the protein CASSQVSHGYTF.

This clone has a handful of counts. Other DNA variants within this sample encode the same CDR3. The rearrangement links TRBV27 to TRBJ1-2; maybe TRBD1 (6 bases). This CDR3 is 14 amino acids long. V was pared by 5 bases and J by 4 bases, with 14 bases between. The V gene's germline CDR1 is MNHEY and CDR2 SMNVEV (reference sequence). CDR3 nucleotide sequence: TGTGCCAGCAGTCTAGGGGGATTTCCCTATGGCTACACCTTC. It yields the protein CASSLGGFPYGYTF.

This CDR3 is CASRSRGGEQFF. CDR3 nucleotides: TGTGCCAGCAGATCCAGGGGCGGTGAGCAGTTCTTC. This chain links TRBV7-2 with TRBJ2-1; a weak D match, TRBD1 (6 bases). The V end lost 6 bases, the J end lost 9 bases, and 12 bases lay between the germline ends. Germline lookup yields CDR1 SGHTA and CDR2 FQGNSA. The CDR3 extends over 12 amino acids. Complete variable domain (other parts from reference TRBV7-2 and TRBJ2-1): GAGVSQSPSNKVTEKGKDVELRCDPISGHTALYWYRQSLGQGLEFLIYFQGNSAPDKSGLPSDRFSAERTGGSVSTLTIQRTQQEDSAVYLCASRSRGGEQFFGPGTRLTVL.

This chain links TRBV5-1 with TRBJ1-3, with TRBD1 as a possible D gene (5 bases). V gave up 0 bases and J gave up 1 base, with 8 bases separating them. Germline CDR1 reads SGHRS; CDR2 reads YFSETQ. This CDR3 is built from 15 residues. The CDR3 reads CASSLAGISGNTIYF. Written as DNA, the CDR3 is TGCGCCAGCAGCTTGGCAGGGATATCTGGAAACACCATATATTTT.

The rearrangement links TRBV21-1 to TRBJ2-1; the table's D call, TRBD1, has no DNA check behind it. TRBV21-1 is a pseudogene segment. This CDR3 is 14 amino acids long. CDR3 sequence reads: CASIGQGINNEQFF. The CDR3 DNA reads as TGTGCCAGCATCGGACAGGGGATCAACAATGAGCAGTTCTTC.

The CDR3 DNA sequence: TGTGCCAGCAGACCCACCTCTATAACTAGGAACACCGGGGAGCTGTTTTTT. It specifies CASRPTSITRNTGELFF. The chain uses TRBV27 and TRBJ2-2; TRBD2 is a possible D gene (5 bases). CDR3 length: 17 amino acids. Per germline, CDR1 MNHEY and CDR2 SMNVEV (reference sequence). The V end lost 6 bases, the J end lost 1 base, and 18 bases lay between the germline ends.

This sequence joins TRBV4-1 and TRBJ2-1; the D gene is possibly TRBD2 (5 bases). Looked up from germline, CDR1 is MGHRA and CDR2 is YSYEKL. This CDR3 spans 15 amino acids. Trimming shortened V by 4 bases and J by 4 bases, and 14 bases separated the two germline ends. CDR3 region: CASSPGERRYNEQFF. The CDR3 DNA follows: TGCGCCAGCAGCCCTGGGGAGCGCCGATACAATGAGCAGTTCTTC.

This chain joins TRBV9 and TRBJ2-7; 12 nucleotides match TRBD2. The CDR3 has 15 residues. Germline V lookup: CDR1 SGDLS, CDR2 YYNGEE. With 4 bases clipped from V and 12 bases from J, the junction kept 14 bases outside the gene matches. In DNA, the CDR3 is TGTGCCAGCAGCTCAGATAGGTCTAGCGGGAGGGAACTGTACTTC. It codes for CASSSDRSSGRELYF.

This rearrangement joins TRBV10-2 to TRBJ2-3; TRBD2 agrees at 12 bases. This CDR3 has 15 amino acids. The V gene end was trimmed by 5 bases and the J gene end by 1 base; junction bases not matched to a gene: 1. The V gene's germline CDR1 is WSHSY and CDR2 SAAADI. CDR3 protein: CASSLAGGGTDTQYF. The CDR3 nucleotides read TGCGCCAGCAGTCTAGCGGGGGGGGGCACAGATACGCAGTATTTT.

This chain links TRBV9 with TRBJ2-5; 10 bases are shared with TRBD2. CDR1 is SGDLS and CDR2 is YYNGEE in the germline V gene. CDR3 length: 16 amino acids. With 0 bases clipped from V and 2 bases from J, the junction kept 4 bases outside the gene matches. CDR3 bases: TGTGCCAGCAGCGTAGGGCTAGCGGGGGCTCAAGAGACCCAGTACTTC. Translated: CASSVGLAGAQETQYF.

CDR3 region: CASSADRRAPLHF. The CDR3 DNA sequence: TGTGCCAGCAGCGCGGACCGGCGGGCACCCCTCCACTTT. V gene TRBV7-3 combines with J gene TRBJ1-6; D remains unclear. Germline V gene data show CDR1 as SGHTA and CDR2 as FQGTGA. This CDR3 has 13 amino acids. Trimming stripped 5 bases from V and 11 bases from J, with 13 bases between.

The CDR3, as DNA: TGTGCCAGCAGCCAACTAGCGCGACAGTTCTTC. Translation gives CASSQLARQFF. The chain has TRBV4-2 and TRBJ2-1; D may be TRBD2 (6 bases). Trimming left V 2 bases short and J 13 bases short, with 9 bases between. Germline assignment: CDR1 LGHNA and CDR2 YNFKEQ. The CDR3 length is 11 residues.

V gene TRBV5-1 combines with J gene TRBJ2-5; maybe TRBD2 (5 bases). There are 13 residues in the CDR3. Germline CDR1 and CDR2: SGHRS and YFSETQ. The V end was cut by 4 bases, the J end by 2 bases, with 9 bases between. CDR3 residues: CASSAGPQETQYF. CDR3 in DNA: TGCGCCAGCAGCGCGGGCCCTCAAGAGACCCAGTACTTC.

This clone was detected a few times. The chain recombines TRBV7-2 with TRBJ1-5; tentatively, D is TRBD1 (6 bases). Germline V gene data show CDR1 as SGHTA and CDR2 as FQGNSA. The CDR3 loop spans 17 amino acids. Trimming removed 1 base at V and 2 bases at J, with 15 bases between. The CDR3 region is CASSLGVGGMGNQPQHF. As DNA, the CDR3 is TGTGCCAGCAGCTTAGGTGTAGGGGGAATGGGCAATCAGCCCCAGCATTTT.